What follows are 9 T cell receptor beta chains derived from one specimen sequenced in a study of shared clonotypes between healthy human individuals (dated by TCRdb to the early 2020s). Library preparation used the immunoSEQ multiplex PCR assay. In its TCRdb copy, this immuneACCESS table keeps in-frame sequences only and misses some clones. Where compared with another copy, unresolved V genes explain less than half of these, and the others have no known cause. The sample has about 1 million clones on record, approximately 68% of them singletons. Approximately 1.5% of the sample is held by the ten biggest clonotypes. The sequenced sample consisted of memory CD4+ T cells sorted from blood. The label giving this sample's cell subset or site can be read as: CD45RA-negative fraction. The receptors shown here come from a man aged 18 to 30 in good health.

On this clone itself: Other DNA sequences of this sample code for an identical CDR3. Here the CDR3 DNA reads TGTGCCATCAGTGAGTCGGGATCTAGCAATCAGCCCCAGCATTTT. Its translation: CAISESGSSNQPQHF. This chain links TRBV10-3 with TRBJ1-5; D uncertain. The length of the CDR3 is 15 residues. Germline assignment: CDR1 ENHRY and CDR2 SYGVKD. V lost 0 bases and J 0 bases, leaving 6 bases between the germline ends.

The rearrangement joins TRBV5-4 to TRBJ2-1; the match to TRBD2 covers 13 bases. CDR1 and CDR2 from the germline V gene are SGHNT and YYREEE (reference sequence). CDR3 length: 15 amino acids. After removal of 3 bases from V and 5 bases from J, the junction contained 2 bases not matched to a gene. The CDR3 protein is CASSSLAGGNNEQFF. The CDR3 nucleotides read TGTGCCAGCAGCTCACTAGCGGGGGGGAACAATGAGCAGTTCTTC.

The chain couples TRBV2 to TRBJ1-5, with D unresolved. Germline loops: CDR1 SNHLY, CDR2 FYNNEI. Trimming took 1 base from V and 3 from J, leaving 4 bases between them. The CDR3 is 13 amino acids. In nucleotides, the CDR3 is TGTGCCAGCAGTGAAGACAACAATCAGCCCCAGCATTTT. This codes for CASSEDNNQPQHF.

V and J are TRBV7-2 and TRBJ2-5, with D maybe TRBD2 (6 bases). CDR3 length: 15 residues. Germline-derived CDR1 and CDR2 are SGHTA and FQGNSA. Trimming stripped 4 bases from V and 4 bases from J, with 16 bases between. The CDR3, as DNA: TGTGCCAGCAGCTCAAGGGACGCCGGGAGAGAGACCCAGTACTTC. This translates into CASSSRDAGRETQYF.

J is TRBJ1-1 and V is TRBV18, with a possible D match to TRBD1 (6 bases). CDR3 length: 14 amino acids. V lost 3 bases and J 7 bases, leaving 15 bases between the germline ends. CDR1 KGHSH and CDR2 LQKENI come from the germline V gene. The CDR3 DNA reads as TGTGCCAGCTCACCCCAACAACAGGGTAATGAAGCTTTCTTT. It specifies CASSPQQQGNEAFF.

This clone was detected only a few times. The chain recombines TRBV9 with TRBJ1-2, with a weak D call TRBD1 (6 bases). Germline CDR1 and CDR2: SGDLS and YYNGEE. Trimming shortened V by 4 bases and J by 8 bases, and 12 bases separated the two germline ends. The CDR3 contains 12 residues. The CDR3 coding sequence is TGTGCCAGCAGCTCCCGGACAGAGGGCTACACCTTC. Protein sequence: CASSSRTEGYTF.

This sequence joins TRBV7-8 and TRBJ1-1, with 7 bases that match TRBD1. Germline assignment: CDR1 SGHVS and CDR2 FQNEAQ. V dropped 3 bases and J dropped 4; count of bases not matched to a gene: 5. This CDR3 is built from 14 residues. The CDR3 DNA sequence: TGTGCCAGCAGCTTGGGGACAGCGAGCACTGAAGCTTTCTTT. It yields the protein CASSLGTASTEAFF.

Note on this clone: The sample has other DNA sequences that encode this CDR3 too. The chain uses TRBV6-1 and TRBJ1-4; D gene unclear. In germline, CDR1 is MNHNS, CDR2 SASEGT. The CDR3 runs to 11 residues. V gave up 6 bases and J gave up 11 bases, with 10 bases separating them. CDR3 protein: CASRELGKLFF. The DNA for the CDR3 is TGTGCCAGCAGAGAACTGGGGAAACTGTTTTTT.

On this clone: This could be a read error, since a much larger clone is one nucleotide away. This chain joins TRBV11-2 and TRBJ2-3, with D maybe TRBD2 (6 bases). The CDR3 runs to 15 residues. The germline gives CDR1 SGHAT, CDR2 FQNNGV. Trimming removed 1 base at V and 0 bases at J, with 8 bases between. CDR3 coding DNA: TGTGCCAGCAGCTTAGGCGGGACTAGCACAGATACGCAGTATTTT. Amino acids: CASSLGGTSTDTQYF.